The clone carrying this T cell receptor beta chain was recorded a few times. TCRdb itself ran the reads through MiXCR, one entry per CDR3 protein. The repertoire has approximately 190,000 distinct CDR3 sequences, about 28% of them found once; the top ten carry about 31%. This CDR3 has 14 residues. The ends lost 2 bases at V and 7 bases at J; junction bases unmatched: 7. CDR1 and CDR2 (germline): DFQATT, SNEGSKA (reference sequence). The sample originates from a study of T cell repertoires in cytomegalovirus infection. V is TRBV20-1 and J is TRBJ1-2, with 10 bases fitting TRBD1. The sequence derives from a human donor in good health (CMV status not recorded). Some clones in this sample may be carry-over from other donors' samples. Specimen: PBMCs. CDR3 protein: CSARPSTGGGGYTF. DNA of the CDR3: TGCAGTGCTAGACCCTCGACAGGGGGCGGTGGCTACACCTTC.